A selection of T cell receptor beta chains follows, all from one sample in a study of blood T cells in healthy people across ages. TCRdb re-called the 5' RACE reads with MiXCR, one entry per CDR3 protein. The table includes approximately 800,000 distinct CDR3 sequences, 36% detected once. Source material: blood. The receptors were sampled from a man between 18 and 35 years old in good health. The CDR3 runs from the conserved cysteine through the conserved F or W. The order of the fields is D gene, clone size, V gene, J gene, CDR3 DNA, CDR3 protein. The D gene is left open where the match is weak. For some rows the clone size is stated as once, few or many, or as a class when expanded; others skip it.

>NA|few|TRBV11-2|TRBJ2-1
TGTGCCAGCAGCCCCACGACAGGTTACTACAATGAGCAGTTCTTC
CASSPTTGYYNEQFF
>NA|few|TRBV28|TRBJ2-7
TGTGCCAGCAGACCCTCAGGATCTCAGGGGCGCTACGAGCAGTACTTC
CASRPSGSQGRYEQYF
>TRBD1|few|TRBV2|TRBJ1-1
TGTGCCAGCAGGGGGGACAGGGTAGGAACTGAAGCTTTCTTT
CASRGDRVGTEAFF
>TRBD2|few|TRBV4-3|TRBJ2-7
TGCGCCAGCAGCCAAGATAGCGGGGGGGACCCCTCCTACAATGAGCAGTACTTC
CASSQDSGGDPSYNEQYF
>TRBD1|NA|TRBV3-1|TRBJ1-2
TGTGCCAGCAGCCAAGATTTACGGGACAGGCAAGGTAATGGCTACACCTTC
CASSQDLRDRQGNGYTF
>NA|many|TRBV5-1|TRBJ2-1
TGCGCCAGCAGCTTGAGGGGGTGGAATGAGCAGTTCTTC
CASSLRGWNEQFF
>TRBD1|few|TRBV6-5|TRBJ1-4
TGTGCCAGCAGGTCGGGACAGGGGACTGAAAAACTGTTTTTT
CASRSGQGTEKLFF
>NA|few|TRBV4-3|TRBJ1-1
TGCGCCAGCAGCCCCCTGGGGGGGAGCGGGTCCGAAGCTTTCTTT
CASSPLGGSGSEAFF
>TRBD2|few|TRBV4-3|TRBJ2-5
TGCGCCAGCAGCCAAGATGACGGGCTAGCGGGGGGACCCCATGGAGAGACCCAGTACTTC
CASSQDDGLAGGPHGETQYF
>TRBD1|NA|TRBV4-1|TRBJ2-3
TGCGCCAGCAGCCAAGAAGGGACAGGGGCAGGGGATACGCAGTATTTT
CASSQEGTGAGDTQYF
>TRBD1|NA|TRBV20-1|TRBJ1-1
TGCAGTTCGGGGGGACAGCTGAACACTGAAGCTTTCTTT
CSSGGQLNTEAFF